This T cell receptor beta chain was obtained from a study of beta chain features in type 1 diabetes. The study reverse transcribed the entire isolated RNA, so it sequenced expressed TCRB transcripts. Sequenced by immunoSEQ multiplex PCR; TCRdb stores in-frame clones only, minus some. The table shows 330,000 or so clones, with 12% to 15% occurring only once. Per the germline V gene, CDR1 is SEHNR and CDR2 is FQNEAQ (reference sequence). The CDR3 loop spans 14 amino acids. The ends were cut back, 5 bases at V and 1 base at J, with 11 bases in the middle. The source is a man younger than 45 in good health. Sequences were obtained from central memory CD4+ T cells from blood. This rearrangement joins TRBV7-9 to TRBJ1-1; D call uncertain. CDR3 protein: CASSESLGNTEAFF. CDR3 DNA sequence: TGTGCCAGCAGCGAATCTTTGGGGAACACTGAAGCTTTCTTT.